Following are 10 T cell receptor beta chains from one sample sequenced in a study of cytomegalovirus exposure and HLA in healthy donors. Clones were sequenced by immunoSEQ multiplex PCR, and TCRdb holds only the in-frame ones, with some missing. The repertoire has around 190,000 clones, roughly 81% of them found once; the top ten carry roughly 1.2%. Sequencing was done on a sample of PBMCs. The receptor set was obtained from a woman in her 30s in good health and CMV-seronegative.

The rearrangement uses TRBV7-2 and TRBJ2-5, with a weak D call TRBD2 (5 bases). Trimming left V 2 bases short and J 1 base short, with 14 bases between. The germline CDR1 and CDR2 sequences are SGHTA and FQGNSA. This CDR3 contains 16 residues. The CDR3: CASSLKELVFQETQYF. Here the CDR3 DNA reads TGTGCCAGCAGCTTAAAGGAACTAGTGTTCCAAGAGACCCAGTACTTC.

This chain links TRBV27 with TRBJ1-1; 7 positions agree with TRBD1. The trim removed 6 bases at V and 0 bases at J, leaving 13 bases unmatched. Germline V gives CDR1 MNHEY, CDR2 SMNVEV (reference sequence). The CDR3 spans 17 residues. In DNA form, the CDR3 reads TGTGCCAGCAGCCCCACGGGCAGGGGGTCCGTGAACACTGAAGCTTTCTTT. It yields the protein CASSPTGRGSVNTEAFF.

CDR3 residues: CAISIRDRGNTEAFF. The CDR3 DNA follows: TGTGCCATCAGTATCCGGGACAGGGGGAACACTGAAGCTTTCTTT. The rearrangement links TRBV10-3 to TRBJ1-1, with TRBD1 matching over 10 bases. CDR1 is ENHRY, CDR2 SYGVKD, per germline. The CDR3 runs 15 residues. V lost 5 bases to trimming and J lost 1 base; unmatched junction nucleotides: 4.

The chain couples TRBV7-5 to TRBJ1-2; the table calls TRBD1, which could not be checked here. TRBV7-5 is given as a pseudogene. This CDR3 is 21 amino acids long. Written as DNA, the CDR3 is TGTGTCAGAAGCTTAGCGTTCCCTAAACCCGGGACAGGGGGTCGGTGGCATGGCTACACCTTC. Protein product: CVRSLAFPKPGTGGRWHGYTF.

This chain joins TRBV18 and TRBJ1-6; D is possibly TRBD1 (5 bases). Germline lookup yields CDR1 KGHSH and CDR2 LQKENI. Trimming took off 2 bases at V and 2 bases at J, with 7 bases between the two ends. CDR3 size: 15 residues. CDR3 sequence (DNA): TGTGCCAGCTCACCAGGGGGGGCCTATAATTCACCCCTCCACTTT. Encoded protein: CASSPGGAYNSPLHF.

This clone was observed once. CDR3 coding DNA: TGTGCCAGCAGCCCCCCGGTTCACAGGGGGTCTTTTAATTCACCCCTCCACTTT. Protein product: CASSPPVHRGSFNSPLHF. This rearrangement joins TRBV5-6 to TRBJ1-6; 8 nucleotides line up with TRBD1. Germline CDR1 SGHDT, CDR2 YYEEEE. This CDR3 is built from 18 residues. The trim removed 4 bases at V and 6 bases at J, leaving 15 bases unmatched.

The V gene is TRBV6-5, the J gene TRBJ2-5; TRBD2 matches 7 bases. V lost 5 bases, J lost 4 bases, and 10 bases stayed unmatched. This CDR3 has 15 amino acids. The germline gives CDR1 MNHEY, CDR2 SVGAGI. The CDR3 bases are TGTGCCAGCAGTGTCACCGGGAGGATTGGAGAGACCCAGTACTTC. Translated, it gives CASSVTGRIGETQYF.

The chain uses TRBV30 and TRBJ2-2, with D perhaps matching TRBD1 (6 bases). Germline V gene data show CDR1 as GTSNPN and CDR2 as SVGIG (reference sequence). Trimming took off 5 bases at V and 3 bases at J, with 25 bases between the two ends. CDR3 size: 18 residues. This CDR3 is CAWDGTTIQGSDTGELFF. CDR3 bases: TGTGCCTGGGACGGAACCACGATACAGGGTTCGGACACCGGGGAGCTGTTTTTT.

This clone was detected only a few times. The CDR3: CASGTSGQETQYF. CDR3 nucleotides: TGTGCCAGCGGAACTAGCGGTCAAGAGACCCAGTACTTC. The chain joins TRBV4-2 to TRBJ2-5, with TRBD2 matching over 8 bases. The ends lost 8 bases at V and 2 bases at J; junction bases unmatched: 4. The germline V gene has CDR1 LGHNA and CDR2 YNFKEQ. The CDR3 is 13 amino acids.

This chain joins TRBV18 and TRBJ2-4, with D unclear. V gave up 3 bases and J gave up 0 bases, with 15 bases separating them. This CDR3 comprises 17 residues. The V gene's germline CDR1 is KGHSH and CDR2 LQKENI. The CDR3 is CASSPPGERIAKNIQYF. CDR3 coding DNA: TGTGCCAGCTCACCGCCAGGCGAAAGAATAGCCAAAAACATTCAGTACTTC.